This T cell receptor beta chain comes out of a study of shared clonotypes between healthy human individuals. Study-wide findings and caveats: Apart from blood, nothing was sampled; tissue repertoires likely differ.

The authors ran the assay at deep level. TCRdb keeps only in-frame clones here, not all; method: immunoSEQ multiplex PCR. The sample lists a few hundred thousand clones, over 60% occurring once. The germline gives CDR1 SGHVS, CDR2 FQNEAQ. With 1 base removed from V and 6 bases from J, the gap between germline ends came to 7 bases. The CDR3 runs 12 residues. Regarding this clone: Antigen unknown.

J is TRBJ2-7 and V is TRBV7-8, with D unclear. Sample: memory CD4+ T cells sorted from blood. Noted subset: CD45RA-negative fraction. The TCR was taken from a man aged 30-40 years in good health. The CDR3 is CASSLGGLEQYF. Written as DNA, the CDR3 is TGTGCCAGCAGCTTAGGAGGTCTCGAGCAGTACTTC.